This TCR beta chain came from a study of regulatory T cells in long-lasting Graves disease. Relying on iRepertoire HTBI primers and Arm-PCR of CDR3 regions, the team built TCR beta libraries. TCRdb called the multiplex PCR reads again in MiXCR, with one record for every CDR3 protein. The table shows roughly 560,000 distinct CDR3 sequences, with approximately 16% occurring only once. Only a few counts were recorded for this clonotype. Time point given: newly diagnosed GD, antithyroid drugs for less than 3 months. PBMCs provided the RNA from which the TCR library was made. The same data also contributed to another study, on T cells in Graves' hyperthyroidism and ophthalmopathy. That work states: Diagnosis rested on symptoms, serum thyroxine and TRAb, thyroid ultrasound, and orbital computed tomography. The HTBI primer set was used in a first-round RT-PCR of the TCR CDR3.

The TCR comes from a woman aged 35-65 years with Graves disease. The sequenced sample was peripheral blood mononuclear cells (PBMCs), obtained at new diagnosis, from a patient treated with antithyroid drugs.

CDR3 residues: CASSWGDDTQYF. CDR3 nucleotide sequence: TGTGCCAGCAGCTGGGGGGACGATACGCAGTATTTT. The genes are TRBV7-9 and TRBJ2-3; TRBD2 might be the D (6 bases). Trimming removed 4 bases at V and 6 bases at J, with 8 bases between. CDR3 length: 12 residues. The germline V gene has CDR1 SEHNR and CDR2 FQNEAQ (reference sequence).